One sample yielded the 28 T cell receptor beta chains listed below, sequenced in a study of cytomegalovirus exposure and HLA in healthy donors. Assay used: immunoSEQ multiplex PCR; TCRdb lists only in-frame clones, some missing. Altogether more than 130,000 clones are present, around 88% being singletons, with the ten largest covering approximately 8%. Sequencing used PBMCs. Receptors originate from a woman aged 18-30 years in good health and CMV-seropositive.

The DNA for the CDR3 is TGTGCCAGCAGCTCGGGACAGGGGGCCGACTACGAGCAGTACTTC. It encodes CASSSGQGADYEQYF. The V call is TRBV7-9, the J call TRBJ2-7; 12 nucleotides line up with TRBD1. CDR1 is SEHNR, CDR2 FQNEAQ, per germline (reference sequence). The CDR3 loop spans 15 amino acids. Trimming took 4 bases from V and 3 from J; bases not matched to a gene: 4.

The V gene is TRBV27, the J gene TRBJ1-6, with D possibly TRBD1 on 6 matching bases. This CDR3 is built from 14 residues. The germline V and J ends were trimmed by 4 bases and 8 bases, with 12 bases remaining between them. Germline CDR1 is MNHEY and CDR2 is SMNVEV (reference sequence). CDR3 region: CASSSDSRYSPLHF. The CDR3 DNA sequence: TGTGCCAGCAGTTCGGACAGTAGGTATTCACCCCTCCACTTT.

The gene calls are TRBV5-4 and TRBJ2-7, with D possibly being TRBD1 (6 bases). The CDR3 contains 15 residues. The V end was cut by 5 bases, the J end by 2 bases, with 17 bases between. Germline V gene data show CDR1 as SGHNT and CDR2 as YYREEE (reference sequence). The DNA of the CDR3 is TGTGCCAGCAGATTCATTGGGGGCGGACCCTACGAGCAGTACTTC. Its translation is CASRFIGGGPYEQYF.

The chain joins TRBV11-1 to TRBJ2-7; 7 nucleotides agree with TRBD1. Germline lookup yields CDR1 SGHAT and CDR2 FQDESV (reference sequence). The CDR3 has 15 residues. V lost 1 base to trimming and J lost 0 bases; unmatched junction nucleotides: 3. The CDR3 nucleotides are TGTGCCAGCAGCTTAGGGGGACAGATCTCCTACGAGCAGTACTTC. Protein sequence: CASSLGGQISYEQYF.

This clone was seen more than once but under ten times. V is TRBV7-3 and J is TRBJ1-2; D is unclear. The CDR3 is made up of 15 amino acids. Deletions cut 4 bases from V and 4 bases from J, with 16 bases between. Germline assignment: CDR1 SGHTA and CDR2 FQGTGA. DNA of the CDR3: TGTGCCAGCAGCTCGAGCGGACCGAGGGCCTATGGCTACACCTTC. Amino acids: CASSSSGPRAYGYTF. The full variable domain, completed using reference TRBV7-3 and TRBJ1-2, is GAGVSQTPSNKVTEKGKYVELRCDPISGHTALYWYRQSLGQGPEFLIYFQGTGAADDSGLPNDRFFAVRPEGSVSTLKIQRTERGDSAVYLCASSSSGPRAYGYTFGSGTRLTVV.

The chain combines TRBV9 with TRBJ1-2, with a possible D match to TRBD1 (6 bases). Germline V gene data show CDR1 as SGDLS and CDR2 as YYNGEE. Trimming pared 6 bases from V and 4 bases from J, leaving 10 bases between. There are 12 residues in the CDR3. The CDR3 is CASKQGAYGYTF. CDR3 nucleotides: TGTGCCAGCAAACAGGGTGCCTATGGCTACACCTTC.

V is TRBV4-3 and J is TRBJ1-5, with D unresolved. Germline lookup yields CDR1 LGHNA and CDR2 YSLEER. The V and J ends lost 0 bases and 4 bases respectively, with 4 bases between them. The CDR3 extends over 13 amino acids. CDR3: CASSQDLNQPQHF. The CDR3 DNA follows: TGCGCCAGCAGCCAAGATCTTAATCAGCCCCAGCATTTT.

The chain uses TRBV6-1 and TRBJ2-7, with D possibly TRBD1 on 6 matching bases. The V and J ends lost 6 bases and 3 bases respectively, with 15 bases between them. CDR1 is MNHNS, CDR2 SASEGT, per germline. The CDR3 loop spans 14 amino acids. CDR3 residues: CASRWDGTSYEQYF. CDR3 DNA sequence: TGTGCCAGCAGGTGGGACGGGACAAGCTACGAGCAGTACTTC.

The chain links TRBV30 to TRBJ1-2; 7 bases line up with TRBD1. The CDR3 has 14 residues. CDR1 and CDR2 (germline): GTSNPN, SVGIG (reference sequence). With V trimmed by 4 bases and J by 2 bases, 7 bases remained unmatched. As DNA, the CDR3 is TGTGCCTGGACCAACCAACAGGGGAACTATGGCTACACCTTC. Translating it yields CAWTNQQGNYGYTF.

The CDR3, as DNA: TGTGCTCTAGCCAGGACGGGTAACTATGGCTACACCTTC. Encoded protein: CALARTGNYGYTF. The chain recombines TRBV7-9 with TRBJ1-2; D is undetermined. The CDR3 is 13 residues long. Germline V gene data show CDR1 as SEHNR and CDR2 as FQNEAQ (reference sequence). The full variable domain, its missing parts supplied by reference TRBV7-9 and TRBJ1-2, is DTGVSQNPRHKITKRGQNVTFRCDPISEHNRLYWYRQTLGQGPEFLTYFQNEAQLEKSRLLSDRFSAERPKGSFSTLEIQRTEQGDSAMYLCALARTGNYGYTFGSGTRLTVV.

The genes are TRBV5-1 and TRBJ1-6; 10 positions agree with TRBD1. The CDR3 length is 16 residues. J gave up 10 bases and V 4 bases, and 11 bases lay outside the gene matches. CDR1 is SGHRS, CDR2 YFSETQ, per germline. For the CDR3, the DNA is TGCGCCAGCAGCGCCCAACCGGGACAGGGGACCTCACCCCTCCACTTT. Amino acid sequence: CASSAQPGQGTSPLHF.

This chain joins TRBV7-8 and TRBJ1-1, with 8 bases aligning to TRBD1. CDR3 length: 15 residues. Germline-derived CDR1 and CDR2 are SGHVS and FQNEAQ. V shed 8 bases and J 4 bases; nucleotides not matched to a gene: 12. The CDR3 protein is CASALTGTGFTEAFF. CDR3 DNA: TGTGCCAGCGCTCTCACCGGGACAGGTTTCACTGAAGCTTTCTTT.

J is TRBJ1-1 and V is TRBV30, with D hard to call. Looked up from germline, CDR1 is GTSNPN and CDR2 is SVGIG (reference sequence). V shed 3 bases and J shed 1 base, with 15 bases lying between them. The CDR3 is 15 residues long. CDR3 loop: CAWSNPRVGNTEAFF. CDR3 coding DNA: TGTGCCTGGAGCAATCCGAGGGTTGGGAACACTGAAGCTTTCTTT.

The V gene is TRBV27, the J gene TRBJ2-1; no clear D. Trimming removed 5 bases at V and 0 bases at J, with 14 bases between. The CDR3 has 16 amino acids. From germline, CDR1 is MNHEY and CDR2 SMNVEV (reference sequence). The CDR3 here is CASSPSTPSSYNEQFF. CDR3 sequence (DNA): TGTGCCAGCAGTCCGTCGACTCCCAGCTCCTACAATGAGCAGTTCTTC.

The chain joins TRBV15 to TRBJ1-2; no definite D call. Germline-derived CDR1 and CDR2 are LNHNV and YYDKDF (reference sequence). Between the trimmed V and J ends, which lost 0 bases and 8 bases, there was a span of 10 bases. This CDR3 has 13 amino acids. The CDR3 region has the DNA TGTGCCACCAGCAGAGATTGGGCATTGGGCTACACCTTC. Translated, it gives CATSRDWALGYTF.

The rearrangement joins TRBV6-5 to TRBJ2-5; 9 positions agree with TRBD2. V lost 6 bases, J lost 4 bases, and 9 bases stayed unmatched. CDR1 and CDR2 from the germline V gene are MNHEY and SVGAGI. This CDR3 comprises 15 residues. The CDR3 nucleotides are TGTGCCAGCAGACGCGGGGGGGCTCTCGGAGAGACCCAGTACTTC. It is translated as CASRRGGALGETQYF.

The CDR3 here is CASSPGWDRGDYGYTF. As DNA, the CDR3 is TGCGCCAGCAGCCCCGGCTGGGACAGGGGAGACTATGGCTACACCTTC. The chain links TRBV4-3 to TRBJ1-2; TRBD1 aligns across 10 bases. The J segment lost 3 bases and the V segment lost 4 bases, leaving 8 bases of the junction unmatched. The CDR3 runs 16 residues. Germline CDR1 is LGHNA and CDR2 is YSLEER.

The chain is built from TRBV9 and TRBJ2-1; maybe TRBD1 (6 bases). V was clipped by 2 bases and J by 3 bases, with 9 bases between them. Per the germline V gene, CDR1 is SGDLS and CDR2 is YYNGEE. This CDR3 is 14 amino acids long. In DNA form, the CDR3 reads TGTGCCAGCAGCGTGACAGGCGGCTACAATGAGCAGTTCTTC. It specifies CASSVTGGYNEQFF. Full variable domain (missing parts from reference TRBV9 and TRBJ2-1): DSGVTQTPKHLITATGQRVTLRCSPRSGDLSVYWYQQSLDQGLQFLIQYYNGEERAKGNILERFSAQQFPDLHSELNLSSLELGDSALYFCASSVTGGYNEQFFGPGTRLTVL.

This chain joins TRBV28 and TRBJ1-3; D unresolved. Germline CDR1 is MDHEN and CDR2 is SYDVKM. This CDR3 has 13 residues. The V and J ends lost 6 bases and 8 bases respectively, with 14 bases between them. CDR3 amino acids: CASRTDGEDTIYF. For the CDR3, the DNA is TGTGCCAGCAGGACCGACGGAGAGGACACCATATATTTT.

The chain employs TRBV6-5 and TRBJ2-5; 8 positions match TRBD1. CDR1 is MNHEY, CDR2 SVGAGI, per germline. The CDR3 contains 14 residues. Unmatched junction bases numbered 7, after V lost 5 bases and J lost 5 bases. CDR3 region: CASSNDRGRETQYF. The CDR3 nucleotides are TGTGCCAGCAGTAACGACAGGGGTCGCGAGACCCAGTACTTC.

The genes are TRBV6-6 and TRBJ1-2; TRBD1 matches at 7 bases. The CDR3 consists of 13 residues. With 6 bases clipped from V and 4 bases from J, the junction kept 5 bases outside the gene matches. Germline CDR1 MNHNY, CDR2 SVGAGI (reference sequence). The CDR3 protein is CASSQEGAYGYTF. The CDR3 DNA follows: TGTGCCAGCAGCCAAGAGGGGGCCTATGGCTACACCTTC.

The chain joins TRBV7-6 to TRBJ2-2, with D possibly TRBD2 on 5 matching bases. Trimming cost V 5 bases and J 0 bases, with 13 bases left between them. Germline loops: CDR1 SGHVS, CDR2 FNYEAQ. The CDR3 extends over 16 amino acids. CDR3 in DNA: TGTGCCAGCAGCCCAGTTCGGGGAACGAACACCGGGGAGCTGTTTTTT. This sequence encodes CASSPVRGTNTGELFF. Drawing the rest from reference TRBV7-6 and TRBJ2-2, the complete variable domain is GAGVSQSPRYKVTKRGQDVALRCDPISGHVSLYWYRQALGQGPEFLTYFNYEAQQDKSGLPNDRFSAERPEGSISTLTIQRTEQRDSAMYRCASSPVRGTNTGELFFGEGSRLTVL.

The V call is TRBV5-1, the J call TRBJ2-2; tentatively, D is TRBD2 (6 bases). The CDR3 sequence is 16 residues long. CDR1 and CDR2 from the germline V gene are SGHRS and YFSETQ. V was pared by 0 bases and J by 7 bases, with 16 bases between. In DNA, the CDR3 is TGCGCCAGCAGCTTGGCCGAGGCTAGGCGGGGCGGGGAGCTGTTTTTT. Encoded protein: CASSLAEARRGGELFF.

As for this clone: The junction departs from germline at one end; a sequencing error may be responsible. Other DNA sequences in the same sample also yield this CDR3. The chain joins TRBV6-5 to TRBJ2-7, with TRBD1 matching 11 bases. The CDR3 is made up of 15 amino acids. CDR1 MNHEY and CDR2 SVGAGI come from the germline V gene. The CDR3 reads CASSRDRGETYEQYF. CDR3 in DNA: TGTGCCAGCAGTCGGGACAGGGGGGAAACCTACGAGCAATACTTC.

The chain joins TRBV19 to TRBJ2-2, with D possibly TRBD2 on 6 matching bases. This CDR3 has 17 amino acids. The V gene lost 3 bases and the J gene lost 4 bases, with 18 bases spanning the gap. Germline V gives CDR1 LNHDA, CDR2 SQIVND (reference sequence). The CDR3 loop reads CASSIEGGGAATGELFF. CDR3 coding DNA: TGTGCCAGTAGTATCGAAGGTGGAGGGGCAGCCACCGGGGAGCTGTTTTTT.

This clone was recorded once. The chain carries TRBV7-9 and TRBJ1-1; D unclear. V was clipped by 5 bases and J by 2 bases, with 9 bases between them. The CDR3 is made up of 13 amino acids. Per germline, CDR1 SEHNR and CDR2 FQNEAQ (reference sequence). The CDR3 protein is CASSRETNTEAFF. Written as DNA, the CDR3 is TGTGCCAGCAGCAGAGAGACAAACACTGAAGCTTTCTTT.

In the case of this clone: A read error may produce the germline difference seen at one junction end. The genes are TRBV10-2 and TRBJ2-1, with 9 bases that match TRBD1. The CDR3 is 12 amino acids. Germline-derived CDR1 and CDR2 are WSHSY and SAAADI. The CDR3 nucleotides read TGCGCCAGCAGTACAGGGGGCAATGAACAGTTCTTC. Protein: CASSTGGNEQFF.

This sequence joins TRBV27 and TRBJ1-4; D ambiguous. There are 14 residues in the CDR3. V shed 6 bases and J shed 5 bases, with 13 bases lying between them. Looked up from germline, CDR1 is MNHEY and CDR2 is SMNVEV (reference sequence). CDR3 protein: CASRYGGLNEKLFF. CDR3 DNA sequence: TGTGCCAGCAGATACGGCGGCTTAAATGAAAAACTGTTTTTT.